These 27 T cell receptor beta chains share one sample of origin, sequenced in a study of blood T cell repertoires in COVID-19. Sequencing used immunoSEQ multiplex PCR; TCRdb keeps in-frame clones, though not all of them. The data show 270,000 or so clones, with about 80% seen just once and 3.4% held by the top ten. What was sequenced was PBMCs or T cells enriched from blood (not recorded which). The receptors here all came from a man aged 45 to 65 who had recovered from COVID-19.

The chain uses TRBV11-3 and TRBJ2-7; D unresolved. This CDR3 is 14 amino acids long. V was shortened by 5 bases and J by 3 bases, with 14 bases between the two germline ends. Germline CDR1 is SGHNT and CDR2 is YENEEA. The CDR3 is CASSTPDWNYEQYF. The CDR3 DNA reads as TGTGCCAGCAGCACACCTGACTGGAACTACGAGCAGTACTTC.

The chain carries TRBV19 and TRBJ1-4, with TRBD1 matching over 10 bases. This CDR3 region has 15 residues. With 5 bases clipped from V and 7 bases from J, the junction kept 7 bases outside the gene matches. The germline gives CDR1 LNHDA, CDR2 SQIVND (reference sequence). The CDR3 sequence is CASSAKTGGGEKLFF. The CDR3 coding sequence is TGTGCCAGTAGTGCAAAGACAGGGGGCGGTGAAAAACTGTTTTTT.

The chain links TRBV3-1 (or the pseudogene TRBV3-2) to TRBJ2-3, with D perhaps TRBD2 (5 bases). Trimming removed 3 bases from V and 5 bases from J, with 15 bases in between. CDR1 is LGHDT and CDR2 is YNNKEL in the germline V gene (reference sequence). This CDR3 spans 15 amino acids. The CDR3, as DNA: TGTGCCAGCAGCCAGGTAGTACAGAGCGGAGATACGCAGTATTTT. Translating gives CASSQVVQSGDTQYF.

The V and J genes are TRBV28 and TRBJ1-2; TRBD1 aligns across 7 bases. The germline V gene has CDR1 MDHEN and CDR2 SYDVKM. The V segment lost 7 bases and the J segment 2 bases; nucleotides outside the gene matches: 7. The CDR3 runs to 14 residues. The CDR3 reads CASKRQGENYGYTF. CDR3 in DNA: TGTGCCAGCAAGAGGCAGGGGGAGAACTATGGCTACACCTTC.

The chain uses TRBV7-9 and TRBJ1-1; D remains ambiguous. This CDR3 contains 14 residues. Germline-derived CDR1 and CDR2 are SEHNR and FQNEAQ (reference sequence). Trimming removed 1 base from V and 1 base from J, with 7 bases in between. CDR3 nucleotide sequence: TGTGCCAGCAGCTTAGTTTACAAGAACACTGAAGCTTTCTTT. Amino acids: CASSLVYKNTEAFF.

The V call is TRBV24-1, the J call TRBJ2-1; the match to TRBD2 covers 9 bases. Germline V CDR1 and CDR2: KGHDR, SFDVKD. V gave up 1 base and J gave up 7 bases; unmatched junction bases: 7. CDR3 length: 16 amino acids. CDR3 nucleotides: TGTGCCACCAGTGATTTAAAGGCGGGGGGGATTAATGAGCAGTTCTTC. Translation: CATSDLKAGGINEQFF.

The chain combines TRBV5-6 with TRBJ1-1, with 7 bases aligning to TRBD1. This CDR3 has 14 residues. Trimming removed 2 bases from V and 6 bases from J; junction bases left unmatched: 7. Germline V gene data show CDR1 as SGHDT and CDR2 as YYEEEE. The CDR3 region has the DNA TGTGCCAGCAGCTTAAGACAGGGATTCTCTGAAGCTTTCTTT. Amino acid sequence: CASSLRQGFSEAFF.

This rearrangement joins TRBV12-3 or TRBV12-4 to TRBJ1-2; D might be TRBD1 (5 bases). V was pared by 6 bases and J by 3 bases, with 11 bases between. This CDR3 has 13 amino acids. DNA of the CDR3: TGTGCCAGCAGATCGACAGCAGACTATGGCTACACCTTC. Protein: CASRSTADYGYTF.

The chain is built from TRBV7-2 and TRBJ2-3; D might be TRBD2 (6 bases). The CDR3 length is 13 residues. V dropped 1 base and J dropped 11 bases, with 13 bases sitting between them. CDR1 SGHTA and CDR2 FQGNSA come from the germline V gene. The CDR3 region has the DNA TGTGCCAGCAGCTTAGACGGGAGAGGTGGGCAGTATTTT. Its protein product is CASSLDGRGGQYF. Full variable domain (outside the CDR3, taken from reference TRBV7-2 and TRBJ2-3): GAGVSQSPSNKVTEKGKDVELRCDPISGHTALYWYRQSLGQGLEFLIYFQGNSAPDKSGLPSDRFSAERTGGSVSTLTIQRTQQEDSAVYLCASSLDGRGGQYFGPGTRLTVL.

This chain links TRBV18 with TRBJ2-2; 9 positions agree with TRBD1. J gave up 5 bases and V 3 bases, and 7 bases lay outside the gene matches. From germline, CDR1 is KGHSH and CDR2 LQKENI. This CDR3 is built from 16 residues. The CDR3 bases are TGTGCCAGCTCACCCACTTGGACAGGGGAGACCGGGGAGCTGTTTTTT. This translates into CASSPTWTGETGELFF.

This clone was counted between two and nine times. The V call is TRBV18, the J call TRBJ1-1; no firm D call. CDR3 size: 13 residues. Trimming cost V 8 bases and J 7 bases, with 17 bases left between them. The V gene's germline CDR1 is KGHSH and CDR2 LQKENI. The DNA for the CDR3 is TGTGCCAGCACCTACAGATTTCAGGATGAAGCTTTCTTT. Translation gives CASTYRFQDEAFF.

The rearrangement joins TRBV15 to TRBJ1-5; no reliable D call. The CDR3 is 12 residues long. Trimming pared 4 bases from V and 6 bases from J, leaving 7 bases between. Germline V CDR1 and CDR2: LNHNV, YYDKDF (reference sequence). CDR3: CATSTSGQPQHF. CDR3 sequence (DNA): TGTGCCACCAGCACATCGGGTCAGCCCCAGCATTTT.

The CDR3 region is CASSLPLTHLLGELFF. The CDR3 bases are TGTGCCAGCAGCTTACCTTTGACTCATCTCTTGGGGGAGCTGTTTTTT. The chain has TRBV11-2 and TRBJ2-2, with no clear D. CDR1 SGHAT and CDR2 FQNNGV come from the germline V gene. This CDR3 region has 16 residues. Trimming removed 2 bases from V and 8 bases from J, with 18 bases in between.

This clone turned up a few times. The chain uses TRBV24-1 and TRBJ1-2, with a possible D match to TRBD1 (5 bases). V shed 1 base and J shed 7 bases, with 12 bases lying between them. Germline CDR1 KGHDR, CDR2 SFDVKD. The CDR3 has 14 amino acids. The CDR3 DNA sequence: TGTGCCACCAGTGATTTTGGCAGGGATGGTGGCTACACCTTC. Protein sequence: CATSDFGRDGGYTF.

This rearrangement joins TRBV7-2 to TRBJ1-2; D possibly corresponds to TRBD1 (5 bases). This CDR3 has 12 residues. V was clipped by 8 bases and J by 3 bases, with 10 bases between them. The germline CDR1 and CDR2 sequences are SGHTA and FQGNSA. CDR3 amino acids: CASLQGDYGYTF. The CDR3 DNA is TGTGCCAGCCTTCAGGGCGACTATGGCTACACCTTC.

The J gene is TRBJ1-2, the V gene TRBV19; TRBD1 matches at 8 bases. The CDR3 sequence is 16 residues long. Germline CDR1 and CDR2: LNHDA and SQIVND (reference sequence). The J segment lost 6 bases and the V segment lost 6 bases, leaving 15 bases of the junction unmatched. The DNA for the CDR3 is TGTGCCAGTAGCCCTACCCTCCAGGGGGCGATACATGGCTACACCTTC. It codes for CASSPTLQGAIHGYTF.

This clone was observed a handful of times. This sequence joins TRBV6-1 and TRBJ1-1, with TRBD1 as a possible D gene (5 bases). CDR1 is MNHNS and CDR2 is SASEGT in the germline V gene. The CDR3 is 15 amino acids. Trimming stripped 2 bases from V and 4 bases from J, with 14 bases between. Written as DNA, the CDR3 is TGTGCCAGCAGTGAATTGGGCCCGGGGGGCACTGAAGCTTTCTTT. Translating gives CASSELGPGGTEAFF.

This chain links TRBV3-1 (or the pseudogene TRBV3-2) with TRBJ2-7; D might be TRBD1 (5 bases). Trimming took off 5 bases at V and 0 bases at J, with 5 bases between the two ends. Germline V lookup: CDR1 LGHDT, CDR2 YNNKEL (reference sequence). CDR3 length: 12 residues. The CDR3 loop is CASSRGSYEQYF. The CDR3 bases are TGTGCCAGCAGCAGGGGCTCCTACGAGCAGTACTTC.

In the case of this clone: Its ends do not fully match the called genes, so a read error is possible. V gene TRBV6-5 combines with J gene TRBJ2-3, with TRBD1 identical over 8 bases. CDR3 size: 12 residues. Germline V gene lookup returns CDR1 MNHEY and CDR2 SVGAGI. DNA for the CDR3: TGTGCCAGCAGAATCGGACAGGGCGGGTGGGATTTT. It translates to CASRIGQGGWDF.

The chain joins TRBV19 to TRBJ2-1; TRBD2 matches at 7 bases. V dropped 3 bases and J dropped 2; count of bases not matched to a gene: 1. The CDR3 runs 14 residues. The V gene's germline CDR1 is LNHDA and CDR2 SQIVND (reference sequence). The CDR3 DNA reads TGTGCCAGTAGTATGGCGGGAGCCTACAATGAGCAGTTCTTC. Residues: CASSMAGAYNEQFF.

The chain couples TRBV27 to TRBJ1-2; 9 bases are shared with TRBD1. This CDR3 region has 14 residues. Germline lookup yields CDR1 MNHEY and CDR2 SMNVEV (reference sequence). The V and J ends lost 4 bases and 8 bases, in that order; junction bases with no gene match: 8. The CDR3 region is CASSSRTGVGGYTF. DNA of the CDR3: TGTGCCAGCAGTTCCCGGACAGGGGTGGGAGGCTACACCTTC.

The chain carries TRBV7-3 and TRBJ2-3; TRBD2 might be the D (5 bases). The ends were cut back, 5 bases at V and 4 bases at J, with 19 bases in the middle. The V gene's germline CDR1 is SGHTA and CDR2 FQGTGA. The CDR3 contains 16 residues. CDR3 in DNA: TGTGCCAGCAGCCCAAGTGGAGGCCGTGGCTCAGATACGCAGTATTTT. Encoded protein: CASSPSGGRGSDTQYF.

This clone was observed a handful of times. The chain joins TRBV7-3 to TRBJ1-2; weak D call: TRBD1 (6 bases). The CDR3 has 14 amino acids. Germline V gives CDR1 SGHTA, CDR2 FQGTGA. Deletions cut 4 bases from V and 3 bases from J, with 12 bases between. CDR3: CASSSGQTDYGYTF. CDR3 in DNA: TGTGCCAGCAGCTCCGGACAGACTGACTATGGCTACACCTTC.

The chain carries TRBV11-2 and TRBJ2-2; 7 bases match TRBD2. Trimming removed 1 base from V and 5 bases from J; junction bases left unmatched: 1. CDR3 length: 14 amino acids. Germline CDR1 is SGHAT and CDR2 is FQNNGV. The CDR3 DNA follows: TGTGCCAGCAGCTTAGGGGGAGGGACCGGGGAGCTGTTTTTT. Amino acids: CASSLGGGTGELFF.

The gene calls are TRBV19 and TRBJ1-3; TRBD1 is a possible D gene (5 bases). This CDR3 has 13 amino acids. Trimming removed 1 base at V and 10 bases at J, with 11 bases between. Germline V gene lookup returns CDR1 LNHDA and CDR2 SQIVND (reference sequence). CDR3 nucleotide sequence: TGTGCCAGTAGTATAGCGCGGGACGGAACCATATATTTT. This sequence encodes CASSIARDGTIYF. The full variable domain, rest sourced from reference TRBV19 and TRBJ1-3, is DGGITQSPKYLFRKEGQNVTLSCEQNLNHDAMYWYRQDPGQGLRLIYYSQIVNDFQKGDIAEGYSVSREKKESFPLTVTSAQKNPTAFYLCASSIARDGTIYFGEGSWLTVV.

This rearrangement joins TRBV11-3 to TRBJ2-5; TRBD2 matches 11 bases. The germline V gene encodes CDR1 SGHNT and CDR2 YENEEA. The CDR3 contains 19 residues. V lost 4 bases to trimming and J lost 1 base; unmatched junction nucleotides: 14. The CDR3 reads CASSSRFASGRSGQETQYF. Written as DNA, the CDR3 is TGTGCCAGCAGCTCAAGATTTGCTAGCGGGAGGTCCGGCCAAGAGACCCAGTACTTC.

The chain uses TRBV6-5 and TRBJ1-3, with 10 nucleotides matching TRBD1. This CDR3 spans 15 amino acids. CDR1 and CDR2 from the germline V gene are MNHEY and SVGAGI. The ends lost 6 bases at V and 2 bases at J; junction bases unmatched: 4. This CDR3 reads CASRTGTGAGNTIYF. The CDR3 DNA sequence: TGTGCCAGCAGGACCGGGACAGGGGCTGGAAACACCATATATTTT.